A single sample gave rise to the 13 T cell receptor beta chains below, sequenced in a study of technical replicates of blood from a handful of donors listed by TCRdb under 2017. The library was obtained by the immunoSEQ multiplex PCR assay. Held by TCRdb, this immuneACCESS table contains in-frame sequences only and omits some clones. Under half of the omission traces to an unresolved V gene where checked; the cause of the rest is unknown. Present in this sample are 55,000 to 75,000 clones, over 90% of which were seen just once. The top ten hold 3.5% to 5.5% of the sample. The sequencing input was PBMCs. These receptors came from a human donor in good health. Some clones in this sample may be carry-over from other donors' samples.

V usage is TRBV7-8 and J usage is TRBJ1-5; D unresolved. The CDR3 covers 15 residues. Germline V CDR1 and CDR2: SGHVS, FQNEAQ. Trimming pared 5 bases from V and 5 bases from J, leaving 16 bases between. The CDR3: CASSPSGLGYQPQHF. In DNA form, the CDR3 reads TGTGCCAGCAGCCCGAGCGGGTTAGGTTATCAGCCCCAGCATTTT.

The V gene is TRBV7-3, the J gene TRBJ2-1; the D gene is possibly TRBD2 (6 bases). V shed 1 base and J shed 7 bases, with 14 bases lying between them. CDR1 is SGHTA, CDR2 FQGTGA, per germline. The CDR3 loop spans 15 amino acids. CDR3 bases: TGTGCCAGCAGCTTAATGCCGGGAGTGGGAAATGAGCAGTTCTTC. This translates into CASSLMPGVGNEQFF.

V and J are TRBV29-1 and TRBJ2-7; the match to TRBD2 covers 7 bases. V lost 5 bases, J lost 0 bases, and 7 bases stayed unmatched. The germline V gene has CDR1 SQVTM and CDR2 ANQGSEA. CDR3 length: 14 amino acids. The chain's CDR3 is CSVMGGSPSYEQYF. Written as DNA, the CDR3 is TGCAGCGTTATGGGGGGGTCACCCTCCTACGAGCAGTACTTC.

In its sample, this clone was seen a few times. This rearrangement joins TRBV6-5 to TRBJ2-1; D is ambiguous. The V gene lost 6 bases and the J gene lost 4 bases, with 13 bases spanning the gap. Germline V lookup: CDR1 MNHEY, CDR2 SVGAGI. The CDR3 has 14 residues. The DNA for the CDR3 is TGTGCCAGCAGCCTTAGTATGACATACAATGAGCAGTTCTTC. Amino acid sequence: CASSLSMTYNEQFF.

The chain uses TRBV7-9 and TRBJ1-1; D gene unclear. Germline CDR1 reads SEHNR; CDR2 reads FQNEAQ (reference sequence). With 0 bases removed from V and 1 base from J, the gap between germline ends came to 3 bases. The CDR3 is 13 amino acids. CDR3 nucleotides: TGTGCCAGCAGCTTAGCGGCGAACACTGAAGCTTTCTTT. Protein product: CASSLAANTEAFF.

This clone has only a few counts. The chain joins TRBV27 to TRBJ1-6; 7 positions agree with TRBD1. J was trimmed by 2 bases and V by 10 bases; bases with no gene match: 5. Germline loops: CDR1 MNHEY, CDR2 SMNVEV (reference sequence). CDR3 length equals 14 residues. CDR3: CATRQGPYNSPLHF. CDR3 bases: TGTGCCACCCGACAGGGCCCCTATAATTCACCCCTCCACTTT.

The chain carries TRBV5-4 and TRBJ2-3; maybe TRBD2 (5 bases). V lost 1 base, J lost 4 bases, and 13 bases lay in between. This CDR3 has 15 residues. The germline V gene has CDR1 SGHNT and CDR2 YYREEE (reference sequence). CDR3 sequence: CASSLRSGSADTQYF. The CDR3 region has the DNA TGTGCCAGCAGCTTGAGGTCGGGATCGGCAGATACGCAGTATTTT.

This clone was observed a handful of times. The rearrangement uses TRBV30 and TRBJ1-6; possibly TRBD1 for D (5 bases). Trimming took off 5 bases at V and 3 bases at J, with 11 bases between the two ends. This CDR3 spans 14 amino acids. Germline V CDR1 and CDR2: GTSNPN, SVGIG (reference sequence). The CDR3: CAWDPGHYNSPLHF. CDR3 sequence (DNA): TGTGCCTGGGACCCAGGACACTATAATTCACCCCTCCACTTT.

CDR3: CASSSSLIGTGDSQPQHF. CDR3 coding DNA: TGTGCCAGCTCATCGAGCCTGATCGGGACAGGGGATAGTCAGCCCCAGCATTTT. The chain joins TRBV18 to TRBJ1-5; 10 bases line up with TRBD1. V shed 5 bases, J shed 6 bases, and the junction held 16 bases outside the gene matches. The CDR3 spans 18 residues. Germline V gene sequence: CDR1 KGHSH, CDR2 LQKENI. Variable domain in full (rest from reference TRBV18 and TRBJ1-5): NAGVMQNPRHLVRRRGQEARLRCSPMKGHSHVYWYRQLPEEGLKFMVYLQKENIIDESGMPKERFSAEFPKEGPSILRIQQVVRGDSAAYFCASSSSLIGTGDSQPQHFGDGTRLSIL.

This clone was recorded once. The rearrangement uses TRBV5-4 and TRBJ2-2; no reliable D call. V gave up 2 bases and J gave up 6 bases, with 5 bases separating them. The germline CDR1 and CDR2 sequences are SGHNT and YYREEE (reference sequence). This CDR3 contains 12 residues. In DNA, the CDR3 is TGTGCCAGCAGCTTCGCGGCCGGGGAGCTGTTTTTT. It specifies CASSFAAGELFF.

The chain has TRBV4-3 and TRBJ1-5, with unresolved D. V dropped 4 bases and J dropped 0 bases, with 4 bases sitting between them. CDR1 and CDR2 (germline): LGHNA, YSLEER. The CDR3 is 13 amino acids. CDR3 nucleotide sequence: TGCGCCAGCAGCCTTTATAGCAATCAGCCCCAGCATTTT. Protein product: CASSLYSNQPQHF.

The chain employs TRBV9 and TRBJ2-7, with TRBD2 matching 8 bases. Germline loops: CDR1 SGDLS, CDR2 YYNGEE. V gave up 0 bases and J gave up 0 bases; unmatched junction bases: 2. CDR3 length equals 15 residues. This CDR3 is CASSVAGGYSYEQYF. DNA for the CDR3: TGTGCCAGCAGCGTAGCGGGGGGGTACTCCTACGAGCAGTACTTC. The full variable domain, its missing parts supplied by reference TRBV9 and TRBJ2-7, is DSGVTQTPKHLITATGQRVTLRCSPRSGDLSVYWYQQSLDQGLQFLIQYYNGEERAKGNILERFSAQQFPDLHSELNLSSLELGDSALYFCASSVAGGYSYEQYFGPGTRLTVT.

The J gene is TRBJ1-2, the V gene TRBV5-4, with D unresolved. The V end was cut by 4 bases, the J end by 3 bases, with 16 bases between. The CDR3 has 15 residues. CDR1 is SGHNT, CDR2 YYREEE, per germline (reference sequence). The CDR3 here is CASSAGSGTHYGYTF. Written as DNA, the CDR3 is TGTGCCAGCAGCGCGGGTTCGGGAACCCACTATGGCTACACCTTC.